The 25 T cell receptor beta chains below all came from one sample that was sequenced in a study of T cell repertoires in cytomegalovirus infection. Each CDR3 protein is one row after TCRdb ran MiXCR on the reads. The sample carries about 250,000 distinct CDR3 sequences, more than 15% recorded once. The specimen was CD8+ T cells from PBMCs. These receptors were taken from a human donor in good health (CMV status not recorded). Some clones in this sample may be carry-over from other donors' samples.

This clonotype came up many times. This chain links TRBV7-8 with TRBJ1-5; D unclear. Germline V CDR1 and CDR2: SGHVS, FQNEAQ. V lost 5 bases and J 3 bases, leaving 8 bases between the germline ends. This CDR3 has 13 residues. The CDR3 nucleotides are TGTGCCAGCAGCCCGGGGTACAATCAGCCCCAGCATTTT. Translation gives CASSPGYNQPQHF.

This clonotype was seen at least ten times. The gene calls are TRBV7-2 and TRBJ2-1, with 8 positions matching TRBD2. Germline V lookup: CDR1 SGHTA, CDR2 FQGNSA. The CDR3 is made up of 15 amino acids. V was clipped by 4 bases and J by 8 bases; unmatched bases: 10. The CDR3 DNA follows: TGTGCCAGCAGCTCGGGACTAGGGGTGTATGATGAGCAGTTCTTC. It is translated as CASSSGLGVYDEQFF. The full variable domain, completed using reference TRBV7-2 and TRBJ2-1, is GAGVSQSPSNKVTEKGKDVELRCDPISGHTALYWYRQSLGQGLEFLIYFQGNSAPDKSGLPSDRFSAERTGGSVSTLTIQRTQQEDSAVYLCASSSGLGVYDEQFFGPGTRLTVL.

This clonotype was seen at least ten times. The gene calls are TRBV7-2 and TRBJ1-6; D gene uncertain. Germline CDR1 is SGHTA and CDR2 is FQGNSA. Trimming stripped 0 bases from V and 7 bases from J, with 10 bases between. The CDR3 length is 15 residues. Here the CDR3 reads CASSLASGVNSPLHF. CDR3 nucleotides: TGTGCCAGCAGCTTAGCATCCGGGGTCAATTCACCCCTCCACTTT.

This clonotype was seen more than once but under ten times. The V and J genes are TRBV25-1 and TRBJ1-2; 8 bases are a match to TRBD1. Germline CDR1 MGHDK, CDR2 SYGVNS. CDR3 length: 15 residues. Trimming cost V 0 bases and J 4 bases; bases outside gene matches: 4. The CDR3 DNA reads TGTGCCAGCAGTGAATATCAGGGGGCCGGCTATGGCTACACCTTC. Translating gives CASSEYQGAGYGYTF.

V is TRBV2 and J is TRBJ2-5; TRBD2 might be the D (6 bases). CDR1 and CDR2 (germline): SNHLY, FYNNEI. Trimming left V 4 bases short and J 4 bases short, with 16 bases between. This CDR3 spans 15 amino acids. This CDR3 is CASSAGRRGRETQYF. In DNA form, the CDR3 reads TGTGCCAGCAGTGCGGGGCGGAGGGGCCGAGAGACCCAGTACTTC.

The sample holds a few counts of this clonotype. The chain recombines TRBV19 with TRBJ1-1; 8 nucleotides match TRBD1. V gave up 3 bases and J gave up 3 bases; unmatched junction bases: 12. From germline, CDR1 is LNHDA and CDR2 SQIVND (reference sequence). The CDR3 has 17 residues. DNA for the CDR3: TGTGCCAGTAGTATCGGCACAGGGGGAATGTTCGACACTGAAGCTTTCTTT. Its translation: CASSIGTGGMFDTEAFF.

The chain couples TRBV7-8 to TRBJ2-7; no firm D call. V was cut by 3 bases and J by 5 bases, with 11 bases left in between. From germline, CDR1 is SGHVS and CDR2 FQNEAQ. This CDR3 has 13 residues. The CDR3 protein is CASSFPMGNEQYF. The DNA for the CDR3 is TGTGCCAGCAGCTTTCCCATGGGCAACGAGCAGTACTTC.

In this sample, this clonotype turned up many times. V and J are TRBV2 and TRBJ2-3; 7 nucleotides agree with TRBD2. There are 14 residues in the CDR3. CDR1 SNHLY and CDR2 FYNNEI come from the germline V gene. The CDR3 loop is CAKQMLPGGDTQYF. The CDR3 region has the DNA TGTGCAAAGCAGATGCTCCCGGGGGGAGATACGCAGTATTTT.

Ten or more counts support this clonotype. This rearrangement joins TRBV25-1 to TRBJ2-1; 7 positions match TRBD1. The CDR3 length is 17 residues. Looked up from germline, CDR1 is MGHDK and CDR2 is SYGVNS. V shed 1 base, J shed 0 bases, and the junction held 6 bases outside the gene matches. The chain's CDR3 is CASSEWGQLSSYNEQFF. DNA of the CDR3: TGTGCCAGCAGTGAATGGGGACAGCTAAGCTCCTACAATGAGCAGTTCTTC.

This clonotype has a count of ten or more. This chain links TRBV4-1 with TRBJ2-2; either TRBD1 or TRBD2 may fit D (5 bases each). The CDR3 loop spans 14 amino acids. V gave up 3 bases and J gave up 7 bases, with 12 bases separating them. Germline loops: CDR1 MGHRA, CDR2 YSYEKL. CDR3 in amino acids: CASSQGTGSGELFF. CDR3 nucleotides: TGCGCCAGCAGCCAGGGGACGGGCAGCGGGGAGCTGTTTTTT.

This clonotype has at least ten counts. The chain couples TRBV7-2 to TRBJ2-4; tentatively, D is TRBD2 (6 bases). Per the germline V gene, CDR1 is SGHTA and CDR2 is FQGNSA. Deletions cut 5 bases from V and 0 bases from J, with 17 bases between. The CDR3 is 17 residues long. In nucleotides, the CDR3 is TGTGCCAGCAGCCGGGGCGTGGGGGGATTAGCCAAAAACATTCAGTACTTC. Protein sequence: CASSRGVGGLAKNIQYF.

The V gene is TRBV29-1, the J gene TRBJ1-2; D is perhaps TRBD1 (5 bases). This CDR3 region has 13 residues. The V and J ends lost 5 bases and 7 bases respectively, with 17 bases between them. The germline gives CDR1 SQVTM, CDR2 ANQGSEA. CDR3 bases: TGCAGCGTTTATCCGGGGGGAAAGGGTGGCTACACCTTC. Its translation is CSVYPGGKGGYTF.

The chain couples TRBV28 to TRBJ2-7, with 8 positions matching TRBD2. The CDR3 covers 15 residues. Trimming took 3 bases from V and 4 from J; bases not matched to a gene: 8. The germline V gene has CDR1 MDHEN and CDR2 SYDVKM. As DNA, the CDR3 is TGTGCCAGCAGTTTGTTAGGGACTAGTTCGTACGAGCAGTACTTC. Its protein product is CASSLLGTSSYEQYF.

In its sample, this clonotype was seen many times. The chain uses TRBV7-9 and TRBJ2-1, with a possible D match to TRBD2 (5 bases). In germline, CDR1 is SEHNR, CDR2 FQNEAQ (reference sequence). CDR3 size: 16 residues. V lost 1 base to trimming and J lost 9 bases, with 19 bases between them. The CDR3 protein is CASSLGVDALVGEQFF. CDR3 coding DNA: TGTGCCAGCAGCTTAGGAGTGGACGCACTAGTCGGTGAGCAGTTCTTC. Drawing the rest from reference TRBV7-9 and TRBJ2-1, the complete variable domain is DTGVSQNPRHKITKRGQNVTFRCDPISEHNRLYWYRQTLGQGPEFLTYFQNEAQLEKSRLLSDRFSAERPKGSFSTLEIQRTEQGDSAMYLCASSLGVDALVGEQFFGPGTRLTVL.

The chain combines TRBV10-3 with TRBJ2-7; weak D call: TRBD2 (7 bases). V lost 6 bases to trimming and J lost 0 bases, with 12 bases between them. This CDR3 is 14 amino acids long. Germline CDR1 ENHRY, CDR2 SYGVKD. CDR3 amino acids: CAIRLGGASYEQYF. The CDR3 bases are TGTGCCATCAGACTTGGGGGGGCCTCCTACGAGCAGTACTTC.

This chain joins TRBV23-1 and TRBJ1-1; D ambiguous. TRBV23-1 is an open reading frame whose function is uncertain. Deletions cut 6 bases from V and 7 bases from J, with 12 bases between. This CDR3 is built from 12 residues. This CDR3 reads CASRLHEHEAFF. The CDR3 DNA is TGCGCCAGCAGGCTCCACGAACATGAAGCTTTCTTT.

This clonotype was picked up a small number of times. V and J are TRBV5-1 and TRBJ2-7; tentatively, D is TRBD2 (5 bases). CDR1 and CDR2 (germline): SGHRS, YFSETQ. Trimming took off 2 bases at V and 5 bases at J, with 20 bases between the two ends. The CDR3 length is 16 residues. This CDR3 is CASSFSGRFSGDEQYF. In nucleotides, the CDR3 is TGCGCCAGCAGCTTCAGCGGACGGTTCTCTGGAGACGAGCAGTACTTC.

This clonotype came up a few times. The chain is built from TRBV12-3 or TRBV12-4 and TRBJ1-2; D perhaps matches TRBD1 (6 bases). This CDR3 is built from 11 residues. Trimming removed 3 bases at V and 13 bases at J, with 12 bases between. The CDR3 DNA is TGTGCCAGCAGTTTCGACCAGGGGCGCACCTTC. As protein: CASSFDQGRTF.

The chain has TRBV7-2 and TRBJ2-3, with 11 bases that match TRBD2. The CDR3 has 16 residues. The germline V gene encodes CDR1 SGHTA and CDR2 FQGNSA. V was pared by 2 bases and J by 6 bases, with 7 bases of the junction left unmatched. The CDR3: CASSLSDSGGGDTQYF. The CDR3 nucleotides read TGTGCCAGCAGCTTATCGGATAGCGGGGGGGGTGATACGCAGTATTTT. The full variable domain, with the rest looked up from reference TRBV7-2 and TRBJ2-3, is GAGVSQSPSNKVTEKGKDVELRCDPISGHTALYWYRQSLGQGLEFLIYFQGNSAPDKSGLPSDRFSAERTGGSVSTLTIQRTQQEDSAVYLCASSLSDSGGGDTQYFGPGTRLTVL.

CDR3 DNA sequence: TGCGCCAGCAGCCAACTGACGGCGAACACTGAAGCTTTCTTT. It translates to CASSQLTANTEAFF. The chain has TRBV4-3 and TRBJ1-1; no clear D. V lost 2 bases and J lost 1, with 8 bases in between. The CDR3 has 14 residues. Germline V gene data show CDR1 as LGHNA and CDR2 as YSLEER.

The rearrangement links TRBV27 to TRBJ2-7, with TRBD1 matching over 11 bases. From germline, CDR1 is MNHEY and CDR2 SMNVEV (reference sequence). The CDR3 contains 15 residues. J lost 4 bases, V lost 4 bases, and 6 bases had no gene match. The CDR3 sequence is CASSSGQGARYEQYF. The CDR3 coding sequence is TGTGCCAGCAGTTCCGGACAGGGGGCGCGATACGAGCAGTACTTC.

In this sample, this clonotype turned up a few times. This chain joins TRBV20-1 and TRBJ2-5, with TRBD2 matching over 8 bases. J lost 6 bases, V lost 0 bases, and 21 bases had no gene match. The CDR3 runs 19 residues. CDR1 and CDR2 from the germline V gene are DFQATT and SNEGSKA (reference sequence). The CDR3 is CSARDLSGGEDRRVKTQYF. CDR3 in DNA: TGCAGTGCTAGAGACCTTTCGGGGGGGGAGGATCGCCGTGTGAAGACCCAGTACTTC.

This clonotype appeared many times. J is TRBJ2-7 and V is TRBV7-8; perhaps D is TRBD1 or TRBD2 (5 bases each). CDR3 size: 16 residues. Trimming pared 5 bases from V and 2 bases from J, leaving 19 bases between. Germline V gene sequence: CDR1 SGHVS, CDR2 FQNEAQ. Here the CDR3 reads CASSESTRGATYEQYF. In DNA, the CDR3 is TGTGCCAGCAGCGAAAGCACTCGGGGCGCAACCTACGAGCAGTACTTC.

The table lists this clonotype with many counts. The CDR3 here is CASSQHGGGSPQDSGANVLTF. The CDR3 nucleotides read TGTGCCAGCAGCCAACATGGCGGGGGCTCCCCACAAGACTCTGGGGCCAACGTCCTGACTTTC. This sequence joins TRBV7-4 and TRBJ2-6; D might be TRBD2 (7 bases). The germline gives CDR1 SGHVT, CDR2 SQSDAQ. The CDR3 has 21 residues. V shed 5 bases and J shed 0 bases, with 26 bases lying between them.

The chain employs TRBV10-3 and TRBJ2-2; 8 positions match TRBD1. The CDR3 consists of 17 residues. V gave up 2 bases and J gave up 5 bases; unmatched junction bases: 10. CDR1 is ENHRY and CDR2 is SYGVKD in the germline V gene. CDR3 nucleotide sequence: TGTGCCATCAGTGAGCCCACGCGGGGACAGGCAACCGGGGAGCTGTTTTTT. As protein: CAISEPTRGQATGELFF.